This is a list of T cell receptor beta chains from one sample in a study of T cell changes during pregnancy in multiple sclerosis. Some clones are missing from TCRdb's copy, which holds only in-frame ones; the method was immunoSEQ multiplex PCR. The sample has tens of thousands of clones; 85% to 95% are singletons. This material consisted of peripheral blood, taken in the third trimester of pregnancy. The receptors stem from a female donor with multiple sclerosis, enrolled in a pregnancy study. Each CDR3 is given with its conserved first and last residue. Each record gives: V gene, J gene, D gene, clone size, CDR3 DNA, CDR3 protein. A D gene is named only where the DNA matches it firmly. Rows may omit the clone size; those that give it use once, few, many or a size class.

TRBV5-1	TRBJ2-5	TRBD1	once	TGCGCCAGCAGCACGGGACAGCAAGAGACCCAGTACTTC	CASSTGQQETQYF
TRBV14	TRBJ2-7	.	.	TGTGCCAGCAGCCTCACAGGTGGGGATTACGAGCAGTACTTC	CASSLTGGDYEQYF
TRBV2	TRBJ1-1	.	once	TGTGCCAGCAGGGAGGACCAATTCACTGAAGCTTTCTTT	CASREDQFTEAFF
TRBV27	TRBJ2-7	.	.	TGTGCCAGCAGTTTAAACAGGCAATACGAGCAGTACTTC	CASSLNRQYEQYF
TRBV27	TRBJ2-7	.	.	TGTGCCAGCAGTAGTTTGCGGGGAAACTACGAGCAGTACTTC	CASSSLRGNYEQYF
TRBV9	TRBJ1-2	.	.	TGTGCCAGCAGCGTAGCCCCCGGACAGTCTAACTATGGCTACACCTTC	CASSVAPGQSNYGYTF
TRBV19	TRBJ2-3	.	once	TGTGCCAGTAGTATGGAGGGGGCCCGTTCAGATACGCAGTATTTT	CASSMEGARSDTQYF
TRBV7-8	TRBJ2-3	TRBD2	.	TGTGCCAGCACTCGGGGGGGCCGGACAGATACGCAGTATTTT	CASTRGGRTDTQYF
TRBV2	TRBJ2-1	.	.	TGTGCCAGCAGTGAGGTCCTACCCTACAATGAGCAGTTCTTC	CASSEVLPYNEQFF
TRBV5-4	TRBJ2-2	TRBD1	once	TGTGCCAGCAGCAAGGGACAGGGGAACACCGGGGAGCTGTTTTTT	CASSKGQGNTGELFF
TRBV2	TRBJ2-7	TRBD1	.	TGTGCCAGCAGCTACCTCGGGACAGGGGGCCACGAGCAGTACTTC	CASSYLGTGGHEQYF
TRBV9	TRBJ2-1	.	.	TGTGCCAGCAGCGTAGGGCAGGGAGGTTTCAATGAGCAGTTCTTC	CASSVGQGGFNEQFF
TRBV30	TRBJ2-6	.	.	TGTGCCTGGAGCGCGCCCCAATCTGGGGCCAACGTCCTGACTTTC	CAWSAPQSGANVLTF
TRBV9	TRBJ1-5	.	few	TGTGCCAGCAGCACAAACAGGGACAATCAGCCCCAGCATTTT	CASSTNRDNQPQHF
TRBV6-1	TRBJ2-7	TRBD1	.	TGTGCCAGCAGAGGGGACAGGGGATCGGGCTACGAGCAGTACTTC	CASRGDRGSGYEQYF
TRBV5-4	TRBJ2-3	TRBD2	.	TGTGCCAGCAGCTTGGTTCGTCCTAGCGGGGGGGCCAGAAGCACAGATACGCAGTATTTT	CASSLVRPSGGARSTDTQYF
TRBV27	TRBJ2-7	.	.	TGTGCCAGCAGCTCCCAGGAAGGCCGGACTCGGGAGCAGTACTTC	CASSSQEGRTREQYF
TRBV27	TRBJ2-2	.	.	TGTGCCAGCCAACAGGGTTACACCGGGGAGCTGTTTTTT	CASQQGYTGELFF
TRBV19	TRBJ2-1	.	once	TGTGCCAGTACCCACGGGCGGGCAGGCCCGGGGGATGAGCAGTTCTTC	CASTHGRAGPGDEQFF
TRBV15	TRBJ1-1	.	.	TGTGCCACCAGCAGCGACAGGTTTTTGAACACTGAAGCTTTCTTT	CATSSDRFLNTEAFF
TRBV27	TRBJ1-2	.	.	TGTGCCAGCAGTACACTCACGGACAGAGGATATGGCTACACCTTC	CASSTLTDRGYGYTF
TRBV7-8	TRBJ1-2	TRBD1	.	TGTGCCAGCAGCTTAGCGCGATGGGCAGGGGGCAAGGACTATGGCTACACCTTC	CASSLARWAGGKDYGYTF
TRBV6-1	TRBJ2-1	.	.	TGTGCCAGCAGTGAAATTTCTAATGAGCAGTTCTTC	CASSEISNEQFF
TRBV13	TRBJ2-7	TRBD2	once	TGTGCCAGCAGCCGGGAGGCCTACGAGCAGTACTTC	CASSREAYEQYF
TRBV7-9	TRBJ1-2	TRBD1	.	TGTGCCAGCAGCGAGTCCGGGACAGGCTATGGCTACACCTTC	CASSESGTGYGYTF
TRBV5-6	TRBJ2-7	TRBD2	.	TGTGCCAGCAGCGTGGGACTAGCGGGGGGTTCCTACGAGCAGTACTTC	CASSVGLAGGSYEQYF
TRBV10-1	TRBJ2-7	TRBD2	.	TGCGCCAGCCGTCGGGGGGGTTCCTACGAGCAGTACTTC	CASRRGGSYEQYF
TRBV9	TRBJ2-7	TRBD2	.	TGTGCCAGCAGCGTAGATATAGCGGGGGTGCGCGAGCAGTACTTC	CASSVDIAGVREQYF
TRBV6-4	TRBJ1-2	TRBD1	.	TGTGCCAGCAGTGACGGGGACAGCAACTATGGCTACACCTTC	CASSDGDSNYGYTF
TRBV6-6	TRBJ2-2	.	.	TGTGCCAGCAGTTACGACTCCGTGAACACCGGGGAGCTGTTTTTT	CASSYDSVNTGELFF
TRBV18	TRBJ2-6	.	.	TGTGCCAGCTCACCCCCGTGGCTCTCTGGGGCCAACGTCCTGACTTTC	CASSPPWLSGANVLTF
TRBV7-7	TRBJ1-5	.	.	TGTGCTAGCAGTCTTAGACATCTTGGTTATCAGCCCCAGCATTTT	CASSLRHLGYQPQHF
TRBV6-5	TRBJ2-5	TRBD2	.	TGTGCCAGCAGTTTACTAGCGGGGGGGCTCGGAGAGACCCAGTACTTC	CASSLLAGGLGETQYF
TRBV18	TRBJ1-4	.	once	TGTGCCAGCTCACCGGAGACAACTAATGAAAAACTGTTTTTT	CASSPETTNEKLFF
TRBV5-5	TRBJ2-1	TRBD1	.	TGTGCCAGCACCGTTAGTACACAGGGGGCACACAATGAGCAGTTCTTC	CASTVSTQGAHNEQFF
TRBV18	TRBJ2-2	TRBD2	.	TGTGCCAGCTCACCAAGGTTCCGGGGGGCGAACACCGGGGAGCTGTTTTTT	CASSPRFRGANTGELFF
TRBV7-2	TRBJ1-6	.	.	TGTGCCAGCAGCTTAATGACAGCGGGTTCACCCCTCCACTTT	CASSLMTAGSPLHF
TRBV6-1	TRBJ2-7	TRBD2	.	TGTGCCAGCAGCCAACTAGCGGGGGACCTTTACGAGCAGTACTTC	CASSQLAGDLYEQYF
TRBV9	TRBJ2-2	.	.	TGTGCCAGCACCGCGTGGCGGGAGAACACCGGGGAGCTGTTTTTT	CASTAWRENTGELFF
TRBV7-8	TRBJ1-2	.	once	TGTGCCAGCAGCTCGGGACAAAGTGATTACTCTGGGGTCCTTACGTATGGCTACACCTTC	CASSSGQSDYSGVLTYGYTF
TRBV11-2	TRBJ2-7	.	.	TGTGCCAGCAGCTCTACCGCCCTGGAGCCCTACGAGCAGTACTTC	CASSSTALEPYEQYF
TRBV6-5	TRBJ1-4	TRBD1	.	TGTGCCAGCAGTAGACGGACAGGGAGGGATGAAAAACTGTTTTTT	CASSRRTGRDEKLFF
TRBV14	TRBJ2-1	TRBD2	.	TGTGCCAGCAGCCACCGGGGGGTAATGATTGAGCAGTTCTTC	CASSHRGVMIEQFF
TRBV5-1	TRBJ2-2	.	.	TGCGCCAGCAGCTTGGTGCAGGGAACCGGGGAGCTGTTTTTT	CASSLVQGTGELFF
TRBV9	TRBJ2-5	.	.	TGTGCCAGCAGCGTAGCAGGTCCAGGGGCCCAAGAGACCCAGTACTTC	CASSVAGPGAQETQYF
TRBV9	TRBJ2-1	TRBD2	.	TGTGCCAGCAGCTCACCCGGGACTAGCGGGGGAATCTACAATGAGCAGTTCTTC	CASSSPGTSGGIYNEQFF
TRBV28	TRBJ2-1	.	once	TGTGCCAGCAGACCCCCAGGGGGGTCAAATGAGCAGTTCTTC	CASRPPGGSNEQFF
TRBV5-1	TRBJ2-5	.	.	TGCGCCAGCAGCTTTGGGGCAGGGGCTGCGCAAGAGACCCAGTACTTC	CASSFGAGAAQETQYF
TRBV5-1	TRBJ1-1	TRBD1	.	TGCGCCAGCAGATTTACAGGGGACACTGAAGCTTTCTTT	CASRFTGDTEAFF
TRBV5-4	TRBJ1-3	.	.	TGTGCCAGCAGCTTGACAGGGCAGGACACCATATATTTT	CASSLTGQDTIYF
TRBV30	TRBJ1-3	TRBD1	.	TGTGCCTGGAGTCCGACAGGGACCTTCGGTGGAAACACCATATATTTT	CAWSPTGTFGGNTIYF
TRBV9	TRBJ2-2	.	.	TGTGCCAGCAGCGTCCCCTCAGGGAACACCGGGGAGCTGTTTTTT	CASSVPSGNTGELFF
TRBV10-2	TRBJ2-1	TRBD2	.	TGCGCCAGCAATCCTATTACTCGCGGGGGGACGAGCTCCTACAATGAGCAGTTCTTC	CASNPITRGGTSSYNEQFF
TRBV7-2	TRBJ1-1	.	.	TGTGCCAGCAGCCCCCTCACTGAAGCTTTCTTT	CASSPLTEAFF
TRBV9	TRBJ1-4	TRBD1	once	TGTGCCAGCAGCGTAGGGGACAGGGCAAATGAAAAACTGTTTTTT	CASSVGDRANEKLFF